What follows are 18 T cell receptor beta chains derived from one specimen sequenced in a study of T cell repertoires in cytomegalovirus infection. TCRdb called the reads again in MiXCR, with one record for every CDR3 protein. Counted here are approximately 700,000 distinct CDR3 sequences, about a third occurring once; the ten biggest clones make up around 2.8%. The sequenced material came from PBMCs. Receptor source: a human donor in good health (CMV status not recorded). Some clones in this sample may be carry-over from other donors' samples.

The table lists this clonotype with a count of one. Without the conserved terminal phenylalanine or tryptophan, this CDR3 likely stems from a read error. The chain links TRBV29-1 to TRBJ2-7; D gene unclear. CDR1 and CDR2 (germline): SQVTM, ANQGSEA. The CDR3 extends over 11 amino acids. The CDR3 DNA reads as TGCAGAGTTGAAAACCGGGACGAGCAGTACTTA. This gives the protein CRVENRDEQYL.

V gene TRBV5-1 combines with J gene TRBJ1-2; D may be TRBD1 (5 bases). This CDR3 spans 15 amino acids. V lost 0 bases and J 3 bases, leaving 12 bases between the germline ends. Germline V gives CDR1 SGHRS, CDR2 YFSETQ. CDR3 loop: CASSLGQSVDYGYTF. CDR3 in DNA: TGCGCCAGCAGCTTGGGACAGAGCGTCGACTATGGCTACACCTTC.

This clonotype has at least ten counts. The chain links TRBV7-2 to TRBJ2-2; no reliable D call. CDR3 length: 13 amino acids. Germline V gene sequence: CDR1 SGHTA, CDR2 FQGNSA. V shed 6 bases and J shed 0 bases, with 5 bases lying between them. CDR3 nucleotides: TGTGCCAGCAGAATACCGAACACCGGGGAGCTGTTTTTT. It encodes CASRIPNTGELFF.

The gene calls are TRBV5-1 and TRBJ2-2; tentatively, D is TRBD2 (5 bases). Trimming left V 5 bases short and J 5 bases short, with 16 bases between. The CDR3 covers 15 residues. Germline CDR1 SGHRS, CDR2 YFSETQ. The CDR3 protein is CASSAASGLTGELFF. The CDR3 DNA reads TGCGCCAGCAGTGCGGCCTCGGGGTTGACCGGGGAGCTGTTTTTT.

This chain joins TRBV20-1 and TRBJ2-5; 8 bases map to TRBD1. With V trimmed by 7 bases and J by 0 bases, 4 bases remained unmatched. This CDR3 has 13 residues. CDR1 is DFQATT, CDR2 SNEGSKA, per germline (reference sequence). In DNA, the CDR3 is TGCAGTGGACTGACAGGGGACCAAGAGACCCAGTACTTC. Translating gives CSGLTGDQETQYF.

This clonotype was seen ten or more times. The J gene is TRBJ1-5, the V gene TRBV12-3 or TRBV12-4, with TRBD1 as a possible D gene (5 bases). V lost 5 bases and J 3 bases, leaving 14 bases between the germline ends. This CDR3 region has 15 residues. CDR3 sequence reads: CASSPSGSNNQPQHF. CDR3 bases: TGTGCCAGCAGTCCCTCAGGGAGCAACAATCAGCCCCAGCATTTT.

This clonotype was observed a few times. The chain combines TRBV25-1 with TRBJ1-5; D call uncertain. The CDR3 has 14 amino acids. The germline V gene has CDR1 MGHDK and CDR2 SYGVNS. V lost 6 bases and J lost 0, with 9 bases in between. In nucleotides, the CDR3 is TGTGCCAGCAGCCAAACCTATAGCAATCAGCCCCAGCATTTT. As protein: CASSQTYSNQPQHF.

J is TRBJ2-2 and V is TRBV5-1, with 8 bases that match TRBD1. There are 14 residues in the CDR3. Germline CDR1 reads SGHRS; CDR2 reads YFSETQ. With 9 bases clipped from V and 4 bases from J, the junction kept 8 bases outside the gene matches. CDR3 loop: CATYRGDGTGELFF. Written as DNA, the CDR3 is TGCGCCACGTACAGGGGGGATGGCACCGGGGAGCTGTTTTTT.

CDR3 protein: CASSKGLAATGELFF. In nucleotides, the CDR3 is TGTGCCAGCAGTAAGGGACTAGCGGCCACCGGGGAGCTGTTTTTT. This chain connects TRBV12-3 or TRBV12-4 to TRBJ2-2; 11 bases align to TRBD2. This CDR3 contains 15 residues. The J segment lost 4 bases and the V segment lost 5 bases, leaving 3 bases of the junction unmatched.

This clonotype has ten or more counts. The chain has TRBV7-9 and TRBJ1-4; the D gene is possibly TRBD1 (5 bases). CDR3 length: 17 amino acids. V gave up 3 bases and J gave up 5 bases, with 19 bases separating them. Germline CDR1 and CDR2: SEHNR and FQNEAQ (reference sequence). The CDR3 coding sequence is TGTGCCAGCAGCTTGTATTATGGAGACAGAGGAAATGAAAAACTGTTTTTT. Amino acid sequence: CASSLYYGDRGNEKLFF.

The chain has TRBV20-1 and TRBJ1-1, with TRBD1 matching 10 bases. CDR1 and CDR2 (germline): DFQATT, SNEGSKA (reference sequence). V dropped 6 bases and J dropped 7; count of bases not matched to a gene: 8. CDR3 length equals 13 residues. The CDR3 DNA reads TGCAGTGCCCCGGGACAGGGGTCCGGTGAAGCTTTCTTT. Protein product: CSAPGQGSGEAFF.

This clonotype was seen only a few times. The J gene is TRBJ2-3, the V gene TRBV28; 10 positions agree with TRBD1. Trimming took 4 bases from V and 0 from J; bases not matched to a gene: 4. Germline loops: CDR1 MDHEN, CDR2 SYDVKM. The CDR3 covers 16 residues. The CDR3 region is CASSSGQGVSTDTQYF. The CDR3 region has the DNA TGTGCCAGCAGTTCTGGACAGGGGGTAAGCACAGATACGCAGTATTTT.

This clonotype was seen more than once but under ten times. The rearrangement uses TRBV12-3 or TRBV12-4 and TRBJ2-3; 7 bases are shared with TRBD1. V lost 3 bases to trimming and J lost 2 bases; unmatched junction nucleotides: 8. The length of the CDR3 is 16 residues. The CDR3 DNA sequence: TGTGCCAGCAGTTTCCAGACAGGGATTGCCACAGATACGCAGTATTTT. Protein sequence: CASSFQTGIATDTQYF.

The J gene is TRBJ1-4, the V gene TRBV4-1; tentative D call: TRBD1 (6 bases). CDR1 MGHRA and CDR2 YSYEKL come from the germline V gene. V lost 1 base to trimming and J lost 8 bases, with 11 bases between them. The CDR3 spans 14 residues. This CDR3 reads CASSQAQGVEKLFF. CDR3 nucleotides: TGCGCCAGCAGCCAAGCACAGGGTGTCGAAAAACTGTTTTTT.

The J gene is TRBJ2-1, the V gene TRBV5-1; tentatively, D is TRBD2 (5 bases). The germline V and J ends were trimmed by 7 bases and 10 bases, with 12 bases remaining between them. The germline V gene has CDR1 SGHRS and CDR2 YFSETQ. The CDR3 has 11 residues. The CDR3 DNA reads TGCGCCAGCGGCGAGGGAAGGGAGCAGTTCTTC. It encodes CASGEGREQFF. Looking up the rest from reference TRBV5-1 and TRBJ2-1 gives the full variable domain: KAGVTQTPRYLIKTRGQQVTLSCSPISGHRSVSWYQQTPGQGLQFLFEYFSETQRNKGNFPGRFSGRQFSNSRSEMNVSTLELGDSALYLCASGEGREQFFGPGTRLTVL.

In its sample, this clonotype was seen many times. J is TRBJ2-5 and V is TRBV6-1; tentative D call: TRBD2 (6 bases). Germline CDR1 MNHNS, CDR2 SASEGT. The CDR3 length is 15 residues. Trimming removed 7 bases from V and 0 bases from J, with 15 bases in between. CDR3 amino acids: CASMEGRRYQETQYF. The CDR3 DNA is TGTGCCAGCATGGAGGGTCGTCGGTACCAAGAGACCCAGTACTTC.

The V and J genes are TRBV12-3 or TRBV12-4 and TRBJ1-1; D unresolved. The CDR3 consists of 16 residues. V was clipped by 5 bases and J by 1 base, with 17 bases between them. The CDR3 coding sequence is TGTGCCAGCAGTGTCCCGCCGAGGCGGCAGAACACTGAAGCTTTCTTT. It yields the protein CASSVPPRRQNTEAFF.

This clonotype was seen a few times. CDR3 region: CASSLGGGQGEYGYTF. The CDR3 nucleotides are TGTGCCAGCAGCTTGGGAGGTGGCCAGGGAGAATATGGCTACACCTTC. The chain carries TRBV5-4 and TRBJ1-2, with D possibly TRBD1 on 5 matching bases. Germline CDR1 reads SGHNT; CDR2 reads YYREEE (reference sequence). V was pared by 0 bases and J by 5 bases, with 17 bases between. This CDR3 has 16 residues.